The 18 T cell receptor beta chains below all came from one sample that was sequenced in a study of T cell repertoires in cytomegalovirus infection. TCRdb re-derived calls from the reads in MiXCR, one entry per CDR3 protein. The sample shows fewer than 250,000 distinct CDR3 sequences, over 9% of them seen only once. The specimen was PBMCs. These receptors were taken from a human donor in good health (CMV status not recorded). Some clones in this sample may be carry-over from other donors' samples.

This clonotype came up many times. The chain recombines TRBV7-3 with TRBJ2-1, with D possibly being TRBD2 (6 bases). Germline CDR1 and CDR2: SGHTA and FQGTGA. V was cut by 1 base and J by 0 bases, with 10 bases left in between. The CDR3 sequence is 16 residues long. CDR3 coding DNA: TGTGCCAGCAGCTTAAGAGGGAGGAGCTCCTACAATGAGCAGTTCTTC. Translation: CASSLRGRSSYNEQFF.

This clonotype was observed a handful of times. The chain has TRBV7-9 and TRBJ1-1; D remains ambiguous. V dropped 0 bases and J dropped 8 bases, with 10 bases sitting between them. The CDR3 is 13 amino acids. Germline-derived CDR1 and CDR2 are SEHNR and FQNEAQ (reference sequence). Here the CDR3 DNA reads TGTGCCAGCAGCTTAGCGGCCCCTCCGGAAGCTTTCTTT. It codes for CASSLAAPPEAFF.

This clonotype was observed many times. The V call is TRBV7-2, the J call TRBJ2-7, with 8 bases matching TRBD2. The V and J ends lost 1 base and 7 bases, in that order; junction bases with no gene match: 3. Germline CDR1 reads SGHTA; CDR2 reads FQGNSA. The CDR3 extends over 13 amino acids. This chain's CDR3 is CASSLVREGEQYF. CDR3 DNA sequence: TGTGCCAGCAGCTTAGTCCGGGAGGGGGAGCAGTACTTC.

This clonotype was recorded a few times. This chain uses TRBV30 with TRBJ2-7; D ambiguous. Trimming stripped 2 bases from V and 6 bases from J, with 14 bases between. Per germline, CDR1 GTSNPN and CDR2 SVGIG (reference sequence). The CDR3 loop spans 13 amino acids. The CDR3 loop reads CAWSPLSAGEQYF. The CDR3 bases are TGTGCCTGGAGTCCCCTTTCTGCAGGCGAGCAGTACTTC.

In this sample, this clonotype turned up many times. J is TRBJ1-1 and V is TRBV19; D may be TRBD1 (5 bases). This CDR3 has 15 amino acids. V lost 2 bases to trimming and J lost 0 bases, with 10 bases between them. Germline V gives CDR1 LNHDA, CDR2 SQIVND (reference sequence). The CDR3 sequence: CASSILKGVNTEAFF. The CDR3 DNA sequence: TGTGCCAGTAGTATATTAAAAGGGGTGAACACTGAAGCTTTCTTT.

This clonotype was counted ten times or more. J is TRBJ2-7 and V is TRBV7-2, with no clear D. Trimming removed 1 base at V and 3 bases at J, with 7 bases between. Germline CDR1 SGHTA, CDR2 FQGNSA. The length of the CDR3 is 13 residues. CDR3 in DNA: TGTGCCAGCAGCTTAGGCCCAAACTACGAGCAGTACTTC. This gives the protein CASSLGPNYEQYF. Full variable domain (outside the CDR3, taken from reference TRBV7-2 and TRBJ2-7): GAGVSQSPSNKVTEKGKDVELRCDPISGHTALYWYRQSLGQGLEFLIYFQGNSAPDKSGLPSDRFSAERTGGSVSTLTIQRTQQEDSAVYLCASSLGPNYEQYFGPGTRLTVT.

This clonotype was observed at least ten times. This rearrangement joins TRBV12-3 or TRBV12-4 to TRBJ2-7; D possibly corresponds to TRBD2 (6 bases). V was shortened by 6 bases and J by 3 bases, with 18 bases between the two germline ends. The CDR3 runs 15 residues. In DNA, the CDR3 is TGTGCCAGCAGCCCGAGTGACCGGGGGTTCTACGAGCAGTACTTC. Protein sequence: CASSPSDRGFYEQYF.

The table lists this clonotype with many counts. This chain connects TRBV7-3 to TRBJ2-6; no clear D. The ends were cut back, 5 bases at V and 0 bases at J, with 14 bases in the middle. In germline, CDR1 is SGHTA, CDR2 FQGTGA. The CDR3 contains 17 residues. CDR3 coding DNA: TGTGCCAGCAGCACAAGACACTTGAGCTCTGGGGCCAACGTCCTGACTTTC. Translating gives CASSTRHLSSGANVLTF. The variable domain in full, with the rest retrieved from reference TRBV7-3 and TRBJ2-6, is GAGVSQTPSNKVTEKGKYVELRCDPISGHTALYWYRQSLGQGPEFLIYFQGTGAADDSGLPNDRFFAVRPEGSVSTLKIQRTERGDSAVYLCASSTRHLSSGANVLTFGAGSRLTVL.

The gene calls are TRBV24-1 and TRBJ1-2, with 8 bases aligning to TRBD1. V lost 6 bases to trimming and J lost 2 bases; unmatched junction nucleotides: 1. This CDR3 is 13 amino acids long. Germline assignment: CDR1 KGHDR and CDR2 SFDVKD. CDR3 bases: TGTGCCACCAGTCCAGGGGGCAACTATGGCTACACCTTC. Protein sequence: CATSPGGNYGYTF.

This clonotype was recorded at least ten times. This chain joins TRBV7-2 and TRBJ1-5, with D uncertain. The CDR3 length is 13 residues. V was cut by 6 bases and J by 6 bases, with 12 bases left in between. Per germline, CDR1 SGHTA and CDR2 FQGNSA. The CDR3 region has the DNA TGTGCCAGCAGTATGAGGGAGAGTCAGCCCCAGCATTTT. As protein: CASSMRESQPQHF.

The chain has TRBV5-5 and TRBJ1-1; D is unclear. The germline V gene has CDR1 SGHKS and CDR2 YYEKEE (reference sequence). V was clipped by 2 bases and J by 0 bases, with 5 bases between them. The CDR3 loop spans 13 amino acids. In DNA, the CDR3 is TGTGCCAGCAGCTTTATCCTGAACACTGAAGCTTTCTTT. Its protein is CASSFILNTEAFF.

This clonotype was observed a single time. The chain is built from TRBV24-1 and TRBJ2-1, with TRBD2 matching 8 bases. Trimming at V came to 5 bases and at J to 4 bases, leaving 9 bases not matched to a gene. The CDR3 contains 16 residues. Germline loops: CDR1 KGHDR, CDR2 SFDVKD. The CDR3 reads CATSGAGTRDYNEQFF. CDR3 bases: TGTGCCACCAGTGGTGCCGGGACTAGGGATTACAATGAGCAGTTCTTC.

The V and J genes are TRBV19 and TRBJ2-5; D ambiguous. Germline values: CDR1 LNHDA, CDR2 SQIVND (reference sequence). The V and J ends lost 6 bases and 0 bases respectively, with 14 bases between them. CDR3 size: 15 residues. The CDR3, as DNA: TGTGCCAGTAGCGTCGGGCAGACCCACCAAGAGACCCAGTACTTC. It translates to CASSVGQTHQETQYF.

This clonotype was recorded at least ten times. CDR3 DNA sequence: TGTGCCAGCAATCCCCAGGGACCCTACGAGCAGTACTTC. Translating it yields CASNPQGPYEQYF. J is TRBJ2-7 and V is TRBV28; either TRBD1 or TRBD2 may fit D (5 bases each). CDR3 length: 13 residues. Trimming shortened V by 7 bases and J by 2 bases, and 12 bases separated the two germline ends. Looked up from germline, CDR1 is MDHEN and CDR2 is SYDVKM.

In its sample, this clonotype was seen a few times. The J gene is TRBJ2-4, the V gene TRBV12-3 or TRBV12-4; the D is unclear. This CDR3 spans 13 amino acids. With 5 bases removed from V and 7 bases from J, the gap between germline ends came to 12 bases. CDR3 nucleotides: TGTGCCAGCAGTACTTCCGTAGGGAACATTCAGTACTTC. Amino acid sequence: CASSTSVGNIQYF.

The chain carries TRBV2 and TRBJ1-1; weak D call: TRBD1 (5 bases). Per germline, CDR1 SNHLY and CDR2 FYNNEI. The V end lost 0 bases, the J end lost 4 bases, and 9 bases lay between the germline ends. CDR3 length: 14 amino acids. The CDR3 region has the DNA TGTGCCAGCAGTGAAGCGCGCGGGGCCACTGAAGCTTTCTTT. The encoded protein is CASSEARGATEAFF.

The CDR3 loop reads CASRTDGSTDTQYF. DNA of the CDR3: TGTGCCAGCAGAACCGACGGGAGCACAGATACGCAGTATTTT. The chain couples TRBV2 to TRBJ2-3; the D is unclear. The CDR3 is made up of 14 amino acids. V dropped 6 bases and J dropped 0 bases, with 10 bases sitting between them. The germline CDR1 and CDR2 sequences are SNHLY and FYNNEI.

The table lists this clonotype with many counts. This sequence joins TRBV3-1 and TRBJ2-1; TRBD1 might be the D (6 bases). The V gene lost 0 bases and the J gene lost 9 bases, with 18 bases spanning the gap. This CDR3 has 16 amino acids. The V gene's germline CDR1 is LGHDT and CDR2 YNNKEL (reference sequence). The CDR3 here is CASSQDLGRGYREQFF. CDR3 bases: TGTGCCAGCAGCCAAGATCTGGGCAGGGGTTACCGTGAGCAGTTCTTC.